This T cell receptor (beta chain) was recovered during a study of long-term antiretroviral therapy in people with HIV. Overall study: Of all samples, the earliest predate the 2015 immediate-ART recommendation by about a decade.

As to this clone: Its specificity is unknown.

Losses at the gene ends were 6 bases for V and 2 bases for J; bases not matched to a gene: 4. The V gene's germline CDR1 is MNHEY and CDR2 SMNVEV (reference sequence). The CDR3 has 15 amino acids. Researchers ran immunoSEQ v3.0 at survey level. Method: immunoSEQ multiplex PCR; TCRdb's copy keeps in-frame clones and lacks some. The repertoire consists of 34,000 or so clones, with about 82% occurring once and the leading ten covering roughly 4%. Study results and limitations: The study found that diversity rose after ART but stayed below transplant donor controls. Missing from the dataset were any data on ART adherence, viral resistance or therapy changes. The repertoire was dominated at all time points by clones expanded before ART.

This TCR derives from a man between 18 and 29 years old with HIV. Material: unsorted PBMCs, obtained about 3.5 years after starting antiretroviral therapy. The chain is built from TRBV27 and TRBJ2-1; 10 bases are shared with TRBD2. CDR3 nucleotides: TGTGCCAGCAGGACTAGCGGGCTTACCTACAATGAGCAGTTCTTC. Residues: CASRTSGLTYNEQFF.